Presented here are 5 T cell receptor beta chains from one specimen sequenced in a study of Graves' ophthalmopathy and Graves' hyperthyroidism. Beta-chain TCR CDR3 regions were amplified from RNA transcripts. First-round RT-PCR used HTBI primers; second-round multiplex PCR followed. Via MiXCR, TCRdb re-called the multiplex PCR reads, giving one row per CDR3 protein. The table records 450,000 to 600,000 distinct CDR3 sequences, approximately 37% of them present only once. Input material: peripheral blood or thyroid tissue (not recorded which). The receptors here all came from an adult man with Graves' hyperthyroidism.

This clonotype has only a few counts. The chain carries TRBV27 and TRBJ1-2; D remains ambiguous. Looked up from germline, CDR1 is MNHEY and CDR2 is SMNVEV (reference sequence). The germline V and J ends were trimmed by 0 bases and 9 bases, with 14 bases remaining between them. This CDR3 spans 14 amino acids. CDR3 region: CASSLSTPGSRYTF. The DNA for the CDR3 is TGTGCCAGCAGTTTATCGACCCCAGGTTCCCGCTACACCTTC.

This clonotype was found a few times. V and J are TRBV28 and TRBJ1-2, with D unclear. Germline V CDR1 and CDR2: MDHEN, SYDVKM. The V gene lost 3 bases and the J gene lost 1 base, with 6 bases spanning the gap. This CDR3 comprises 13 residues. CDR3 sequence: CASSFQSNYGYTF. Written as DNA, the CDR3 is TGTGCCAGCAGTTTCCAGAGTAACTATGGCTACACCTTC.

This clonotype was counted at least ten times. V usage is TRBV27 and J usage is TRBJ1-1; D is unresolved. This CDR3 is 13 amino acids long. Deletions cut 5 bases from V and 1 base from J, with 8 bases between. Germline V gives CDR1 MNHEY, CDR2 SMNVEV (reference sequence). CDR3 region: CASSIQKNTEAFF. The CDR3 DNA is TGTGCCAGCAGTATACAGAAGAACACTGAAGCTTTCTTT.

This chain joins TRBV20-1 and TRBJ2-7; perhaps TRBD1 as D (6 bases). Trimming shortened V by 1 base and J by 0 bases, and 13 bases separated the two germline ends. Germline loops: CDR1 DFQATT, CDR2 SNEGSKA (reference sequence). This CDR3 has 15 amino acids. As DNA, the CDR3 is TGCAGTGCTAGAGCCGTGGACAGCCTCTCCTACGAGCAGTACTTC. This sequence encodes CSARAVDSLSYEQYF.

This chain connects TRBV25-1 to TRBJ2-2, with D possibly matching TRBD2 (6 bases). V was trimmed by 3 bases and J by 4 bases, leaving 12 bases between them. This CDR3 is built from 15 residues. Germline assignment: CDR1 MGHDK and CDR2 SYGVNS. The CDR3 region has the DNA TGTGCCAGCAGTGATACCGGGAGAGCCACCGGGGAGCTGTTTTTT. Encoded protein: CASSDTGRATGELFF.